The present T cell receptor beta chain was sequenced within a study of long-term antiretroviral therapy in people with HIV. The wider study: The earliest samples predate the 2015 immediate-ART recommendation by about a decade.

In the case of this clone: Its matching antigen is unknown.

General observations from the study: Transplant-donor-level diversity was not reached after ART, though diversity increased.

Investigators performed immunoSEQ version v3.0 at survey level. Clones were sequenced by immunoSEQ multiplex PCR, and TCRdb holds only the in-frame ones, with some missing. This sample has about 38,000 clones, with over 75% found just once. This receptor was obtained from a man aged 18 to 35 with HIV. Sequencing used unsorted PBMCs, obtained 1.5 years after starting antiretroviral therapy.

The DNA of the CDR3 is TGTGCCAGTAGTGGACCGGGACTAGCGACAGAGACCCAGTACTTC. Its protein product is CASSGPGLATETQYF. This chain links TRBV19 with TRBJ2-5, with 10 bases identical to TRBD2. The CDR3 runs 15 residues. V lost 5 bases, J lost 4 bases, and 7 bases stayed unmatched. Germline V lookup: CDR1 LNHDA, CDR2 SQIVND (reference sequence).